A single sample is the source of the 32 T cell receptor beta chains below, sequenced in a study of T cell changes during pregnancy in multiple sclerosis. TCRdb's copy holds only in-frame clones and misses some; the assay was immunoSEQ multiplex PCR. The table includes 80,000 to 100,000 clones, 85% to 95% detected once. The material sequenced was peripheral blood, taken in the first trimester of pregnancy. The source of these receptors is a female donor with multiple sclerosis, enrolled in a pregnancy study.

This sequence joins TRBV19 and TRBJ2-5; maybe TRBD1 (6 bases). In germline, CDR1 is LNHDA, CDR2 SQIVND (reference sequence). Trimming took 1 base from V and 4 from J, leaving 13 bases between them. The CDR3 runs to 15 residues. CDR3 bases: TGTGCCAGTAGTATAGTGGGCCAGGGGCGAGAGACCCAGTACTTC. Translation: CASSIVGQGRETQYF.

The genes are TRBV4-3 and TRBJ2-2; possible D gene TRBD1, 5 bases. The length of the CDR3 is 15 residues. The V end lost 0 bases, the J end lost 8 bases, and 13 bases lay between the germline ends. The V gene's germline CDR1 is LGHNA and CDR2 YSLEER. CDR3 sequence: CASSQERGRAGELFF. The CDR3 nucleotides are TGCGCCAGCAGCCAAGAACGTGGCAGGGCTGGGGAGCTGTTTTTT.

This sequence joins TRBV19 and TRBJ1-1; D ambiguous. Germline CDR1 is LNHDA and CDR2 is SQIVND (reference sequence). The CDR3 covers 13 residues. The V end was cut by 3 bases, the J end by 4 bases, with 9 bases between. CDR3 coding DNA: TGTGCCAGTAGTATCGAGGGCGGCACTGAAGCTTTCTTT. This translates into CASSIEGGTEAFF.

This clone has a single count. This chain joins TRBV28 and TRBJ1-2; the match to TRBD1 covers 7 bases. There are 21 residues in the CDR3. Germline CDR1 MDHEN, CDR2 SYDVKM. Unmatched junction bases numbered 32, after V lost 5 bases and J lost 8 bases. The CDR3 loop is CASSPQGTDHTTIYDGVGYTF. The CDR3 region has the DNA TGTGCCAGCAGTCCCCAGGGGACAGACCACACTACAATCTATGACGGGGTGGGCTACACCTTC.

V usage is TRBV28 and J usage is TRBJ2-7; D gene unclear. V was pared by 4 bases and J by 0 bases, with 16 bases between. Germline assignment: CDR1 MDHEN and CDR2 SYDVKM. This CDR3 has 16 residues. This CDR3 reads CASSSLGYPSSYEQYF. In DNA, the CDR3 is TGTGCCAGCAGTTCCCTCGGGTACCCTAGCTCCTACGAGCAGTACTTC.

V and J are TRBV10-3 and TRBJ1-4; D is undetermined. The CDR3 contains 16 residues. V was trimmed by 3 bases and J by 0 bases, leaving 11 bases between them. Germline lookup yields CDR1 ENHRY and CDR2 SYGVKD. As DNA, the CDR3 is TGTGCCATCAGTGAATTTGGCAGCGCAACTAATGAAAAACTGTTTTTT. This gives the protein CAISEFGSATNEKLFF.

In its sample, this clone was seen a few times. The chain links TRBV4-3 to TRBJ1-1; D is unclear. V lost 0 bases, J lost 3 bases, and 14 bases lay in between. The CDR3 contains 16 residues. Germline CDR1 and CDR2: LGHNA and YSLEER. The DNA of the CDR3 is TGCGCCAGCAGCCAAGATCCGTCCGGAGTGTACACTGAAGCTTTCTTT. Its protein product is CASSQDPSGVYTEAFF.

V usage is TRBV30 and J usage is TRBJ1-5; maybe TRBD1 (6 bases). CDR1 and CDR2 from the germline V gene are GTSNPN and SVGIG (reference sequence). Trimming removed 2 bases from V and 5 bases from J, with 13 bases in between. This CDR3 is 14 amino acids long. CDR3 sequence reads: CAWSQGLGDQPQHF. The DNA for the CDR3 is TGTGCCTGGAGTCAGGGGTTGGGCGATCAGCCCCAGCATTTT.

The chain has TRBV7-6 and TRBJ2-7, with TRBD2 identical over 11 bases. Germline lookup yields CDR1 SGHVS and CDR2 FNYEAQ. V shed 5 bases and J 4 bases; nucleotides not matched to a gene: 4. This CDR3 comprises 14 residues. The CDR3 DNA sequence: TGTGCCAGCAGCCCGACTAGCGGGATATACGAGCAGTACTTC. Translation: CASSPTSGIYEQYF. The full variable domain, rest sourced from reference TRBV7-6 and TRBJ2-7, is GAGVSQSPRYKVTKRGQDVALRCDPISGHVSLYWYRQALGQGPEFLTYFNYEAQQDKSGLPNDRFSAERPEGSISTLTIQRTEQRDSAMYRCASSPTSGIYEQYFGPGTRLTVT.

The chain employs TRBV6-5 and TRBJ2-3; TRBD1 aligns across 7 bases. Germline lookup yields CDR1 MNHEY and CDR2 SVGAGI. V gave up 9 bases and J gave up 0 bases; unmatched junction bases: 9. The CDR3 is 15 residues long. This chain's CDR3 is CASYRGSGSTDTQYF. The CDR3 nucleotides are TGTGCCAGTTACAGGGGTTCGGGTAGCACAGATACGCAGTATTTT.

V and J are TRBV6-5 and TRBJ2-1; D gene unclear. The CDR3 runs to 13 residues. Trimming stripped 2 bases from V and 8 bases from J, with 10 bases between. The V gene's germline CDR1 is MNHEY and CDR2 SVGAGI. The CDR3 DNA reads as TGTGCCAGCAGTTACGCGCCTCTGGATGAGCAGTTCTTC. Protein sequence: CASSYAPLDEQFF.

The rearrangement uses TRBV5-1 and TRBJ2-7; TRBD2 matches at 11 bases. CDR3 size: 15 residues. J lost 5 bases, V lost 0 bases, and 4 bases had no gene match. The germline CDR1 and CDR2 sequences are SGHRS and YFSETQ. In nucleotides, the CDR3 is TGCGCCAGCAGCTTGGTTGCTAGCGGGAGGCACGAGCAGTACTTC. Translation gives CASSLVASGRHEQYF.

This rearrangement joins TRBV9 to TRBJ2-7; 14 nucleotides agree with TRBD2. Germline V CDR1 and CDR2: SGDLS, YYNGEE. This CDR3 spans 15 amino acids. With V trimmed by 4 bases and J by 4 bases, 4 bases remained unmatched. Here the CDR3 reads CASSIGTSGSYEQYF. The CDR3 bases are TGTGCCAGCAGCATAGGGACTAGCGGGAGTTACGAGCAGTACTTC. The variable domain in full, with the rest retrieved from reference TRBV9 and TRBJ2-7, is DSGVTQTPKHLITATGQRVTLRCSPRSGDLSVYWYQQSLDQGLQFLIQYYNGEERAKGNILERFSAQQFPDLHSELNLSSLELGDSALYFCASSIGTSGSYEQYFGPGTRLTVT.

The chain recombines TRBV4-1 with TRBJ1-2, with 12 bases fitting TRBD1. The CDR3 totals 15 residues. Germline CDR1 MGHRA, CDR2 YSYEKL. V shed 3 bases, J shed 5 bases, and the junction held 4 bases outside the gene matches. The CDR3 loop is CASSHPGQGAYGYTF. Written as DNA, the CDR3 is TGCGCCAGCAGCCACCCGGGACAGGGGGCGTATGGCTACACCTTC.

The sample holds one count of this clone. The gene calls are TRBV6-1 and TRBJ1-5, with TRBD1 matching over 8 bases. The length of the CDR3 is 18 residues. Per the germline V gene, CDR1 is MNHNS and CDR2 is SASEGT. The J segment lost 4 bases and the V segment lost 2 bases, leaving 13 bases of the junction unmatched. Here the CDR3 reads CASSEFAAGQASNQPQHF. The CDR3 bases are TGTGCCAGCAGTGAATTCGCCGCGGGACAGGCCTCAAATCAGCCCCAGCATTTT.

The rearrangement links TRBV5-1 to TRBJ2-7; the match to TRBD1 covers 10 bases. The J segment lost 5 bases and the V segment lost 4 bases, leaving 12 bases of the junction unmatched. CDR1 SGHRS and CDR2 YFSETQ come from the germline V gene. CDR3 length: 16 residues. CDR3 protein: CASSGPVGQGIDEQYF. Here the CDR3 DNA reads TGCGCCAGCAGCGGACCAGTGGGACAGGGGATTGACGAGCAGTACTTC.

CDR3 nucleotides: TGTGCCAGCACCTTTACAGGGGTAGGACAGGGCTGGTTCGGTTCACCCCTCCACTTT. This gives the protein CASTFTGVGQGWFGSPLHF. J is TRBJ1-6 and V is TRBV7-2, with 8 bases fitting TRBD1. The germline CDR1 and CDR2 sequences are SGHTA and FQGNSA. The CDR3 spans 19 residues. V was clipped by 7 bases and J by 9 bases; unmatched bases: 23.

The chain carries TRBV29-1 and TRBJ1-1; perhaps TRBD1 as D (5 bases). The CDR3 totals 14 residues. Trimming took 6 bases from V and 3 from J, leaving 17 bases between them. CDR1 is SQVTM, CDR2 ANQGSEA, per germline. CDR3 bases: TGCAGCGTCCTGGGGCGGATTGGGGACACTGAAGCTTTCTTT. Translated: CSVLGRIGDTEAFF.

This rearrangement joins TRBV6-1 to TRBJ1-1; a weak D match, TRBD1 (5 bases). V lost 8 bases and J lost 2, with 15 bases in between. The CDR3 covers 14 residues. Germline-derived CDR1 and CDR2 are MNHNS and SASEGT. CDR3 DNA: TGTGCCAGCGGCCGGAGGGGAGTCAACACTGAAGCTTTCTTT. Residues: CASGRRGVNTEAFF.

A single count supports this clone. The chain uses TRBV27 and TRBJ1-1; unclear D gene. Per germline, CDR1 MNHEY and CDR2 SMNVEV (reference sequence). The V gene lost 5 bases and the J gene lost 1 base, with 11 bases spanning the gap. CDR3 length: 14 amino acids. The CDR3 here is CASSPLAGNTEAFF. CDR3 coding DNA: TGTGCCAGCAGTCCCCTGGCAGGGAACACTGAAGCTTTCTTT.

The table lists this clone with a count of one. Written as DNA, the CDR3 is TGCGCCAGCAGCCAAGGTCCCGGGGCTAACTATGGCTACACCTTC. Amino acid sequence: CASSQGPGANYGYTF. The V gene is TRBV4-1, the J gene TRBJ1-2; no definite D call. This CDR3 contains 15 residues. V shed 1 base and J shed 0 bases, with 9 bases lying between them. Germline V gene lookup returns CDR1 MGHRA and CDR2 YSYEKL.

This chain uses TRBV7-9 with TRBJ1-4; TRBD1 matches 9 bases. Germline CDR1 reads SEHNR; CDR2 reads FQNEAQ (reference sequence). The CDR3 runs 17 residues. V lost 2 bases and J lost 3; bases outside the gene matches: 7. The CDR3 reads CASSLRGQGIPNEKLFF. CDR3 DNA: TGTGCCAGCAGCTTAAGGGGACAGGGCATTCCTAATGAAAAACTGTTTTTT.

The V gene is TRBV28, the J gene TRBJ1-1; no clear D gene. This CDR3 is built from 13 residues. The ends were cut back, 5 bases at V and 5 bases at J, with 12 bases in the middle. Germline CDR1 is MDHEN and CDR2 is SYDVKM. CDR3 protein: CASSLNTGTEAFF. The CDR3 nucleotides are TGTGCCAGCAGTCTAAATACGGGGACTGAAGCTTTCTTT.

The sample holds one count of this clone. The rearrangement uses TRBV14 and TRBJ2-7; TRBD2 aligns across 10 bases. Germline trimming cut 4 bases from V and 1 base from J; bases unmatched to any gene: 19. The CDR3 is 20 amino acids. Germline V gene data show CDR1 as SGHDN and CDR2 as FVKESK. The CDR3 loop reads CASSLLGLAGEPSQSYEQYF. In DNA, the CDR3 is TGTGCCAGCAGCCTACTGGGGCTAGCGGGGGAGCCCTCCCAATCCTACGAGCAGTACTTC.

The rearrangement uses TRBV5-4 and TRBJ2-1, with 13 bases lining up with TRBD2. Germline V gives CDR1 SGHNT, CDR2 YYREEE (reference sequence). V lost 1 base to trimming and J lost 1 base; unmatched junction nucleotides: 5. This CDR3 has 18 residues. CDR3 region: CASSLSLAGGPSYNEQFF. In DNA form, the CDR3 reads TGTGCCAGCAGCTTGTCACTAGCGGGAGGGCCTTCCTACAATGAGCAGTTCTTC.

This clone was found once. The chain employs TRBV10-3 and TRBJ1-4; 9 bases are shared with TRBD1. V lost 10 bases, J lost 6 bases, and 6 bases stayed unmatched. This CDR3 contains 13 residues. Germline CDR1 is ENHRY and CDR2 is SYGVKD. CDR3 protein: CATGQGFDEKLFF. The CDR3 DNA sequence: TGTGCCACGGGACAGGGTTTTGATGAAAAACTGTTTTTT.

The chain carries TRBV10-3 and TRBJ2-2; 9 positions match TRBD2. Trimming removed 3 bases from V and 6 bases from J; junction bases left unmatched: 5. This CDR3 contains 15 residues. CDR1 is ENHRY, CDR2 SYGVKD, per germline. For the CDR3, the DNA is TGTGCCATCAGTGACGGACTAGCGATTCCCGGGGAGCTGTTTTTT. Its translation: CAISDGLAIPGELFF.

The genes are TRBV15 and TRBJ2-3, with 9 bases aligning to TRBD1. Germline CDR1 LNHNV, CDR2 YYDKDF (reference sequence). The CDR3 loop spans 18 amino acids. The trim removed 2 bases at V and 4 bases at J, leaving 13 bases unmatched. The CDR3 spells CATSRIIPGQGKADTQYF. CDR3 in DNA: TGTGCCACCAGCAGAATAATTCCGGGACAGGGTAAGGCAGATACGCAGTATTTT.

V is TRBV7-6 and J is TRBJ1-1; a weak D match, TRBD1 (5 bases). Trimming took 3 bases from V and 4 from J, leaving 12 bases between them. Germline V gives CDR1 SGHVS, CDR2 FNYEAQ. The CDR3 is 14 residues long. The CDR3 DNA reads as TGTGCCAGCAGCTTCACGCAGGGTAGCACTGAAGCTTTCTTT. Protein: CASSFTQGSTEAFF.

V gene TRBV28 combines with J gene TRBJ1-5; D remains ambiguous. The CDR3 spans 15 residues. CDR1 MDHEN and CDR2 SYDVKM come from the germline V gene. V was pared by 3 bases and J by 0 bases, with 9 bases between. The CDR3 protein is CASSFAANSNQPQHF. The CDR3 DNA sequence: TGTGCCAGCAGTTTCGCCGCTAATAGCAATCAGCCCCAGCATTTT.

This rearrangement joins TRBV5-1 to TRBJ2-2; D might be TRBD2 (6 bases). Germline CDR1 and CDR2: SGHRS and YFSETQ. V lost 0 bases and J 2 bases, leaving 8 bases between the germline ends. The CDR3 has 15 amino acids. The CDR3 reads CASSLGLDNTGELFF. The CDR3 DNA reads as TGCGCCAGCAGCTTGGGACTAGATAACACCGGGGAGCTGTTTTTT.

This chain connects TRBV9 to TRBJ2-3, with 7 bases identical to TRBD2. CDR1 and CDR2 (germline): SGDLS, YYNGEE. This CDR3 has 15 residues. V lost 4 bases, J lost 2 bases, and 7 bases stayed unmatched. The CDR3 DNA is TGTGCCAGCAGCCCGACCGGGACTATCACAGATACGCAGTATTTT. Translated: CASSPTGTITDTQYF. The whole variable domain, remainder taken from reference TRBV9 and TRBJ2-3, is DSGVTQTPKHLITATGQRVTLRCSPRSGDLSVYWYQQSLDQGLQFLIQYYNGEERAKGNILERFSAQQFPDLHSELNLSSLELGDSALYFCASSPTGTITDTQYFGPGTRLTVL.